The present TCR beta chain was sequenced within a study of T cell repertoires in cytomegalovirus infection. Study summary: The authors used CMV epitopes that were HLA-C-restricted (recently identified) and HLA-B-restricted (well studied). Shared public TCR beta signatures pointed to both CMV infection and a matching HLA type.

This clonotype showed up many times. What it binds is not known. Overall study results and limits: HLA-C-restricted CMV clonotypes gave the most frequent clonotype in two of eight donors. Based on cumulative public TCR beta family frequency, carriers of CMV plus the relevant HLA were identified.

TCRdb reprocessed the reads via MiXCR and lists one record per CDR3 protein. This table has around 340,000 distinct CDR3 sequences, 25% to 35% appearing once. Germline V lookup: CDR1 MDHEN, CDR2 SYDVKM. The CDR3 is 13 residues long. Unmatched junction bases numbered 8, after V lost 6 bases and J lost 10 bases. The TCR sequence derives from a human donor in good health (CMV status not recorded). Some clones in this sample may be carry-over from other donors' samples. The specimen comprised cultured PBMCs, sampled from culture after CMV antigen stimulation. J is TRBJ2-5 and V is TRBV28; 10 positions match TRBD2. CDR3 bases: TGTGCCAGCAGACCTAGCGGGAGTGGGGGCCAGTACTTC. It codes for CASRPSGSGGQYF. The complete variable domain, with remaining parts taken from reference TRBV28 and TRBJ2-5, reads DVKVTQSSRYLVKRTGEKVFLECVQDMDHENMFWYRQDPGLGLRLIYFSYDVKMKEKGDIPEGYSVSREKKERFSLILESASTNQTSMYLCASRPSGSGGQYFGPGTRLLVL.